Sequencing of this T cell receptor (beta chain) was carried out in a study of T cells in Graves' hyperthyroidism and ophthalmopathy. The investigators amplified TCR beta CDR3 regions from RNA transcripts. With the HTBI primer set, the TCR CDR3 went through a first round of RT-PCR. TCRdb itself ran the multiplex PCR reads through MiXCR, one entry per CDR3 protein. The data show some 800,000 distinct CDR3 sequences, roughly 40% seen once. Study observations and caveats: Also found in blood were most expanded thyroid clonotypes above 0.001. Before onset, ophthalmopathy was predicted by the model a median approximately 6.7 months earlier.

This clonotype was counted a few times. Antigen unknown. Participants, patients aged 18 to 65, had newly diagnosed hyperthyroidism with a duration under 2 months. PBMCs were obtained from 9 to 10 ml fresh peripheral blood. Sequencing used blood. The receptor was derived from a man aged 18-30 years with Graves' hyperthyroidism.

The CDR3 nucleotides read TGTGCCAGCAGCTTGGTCTCAGCGGACCTAGCCAACAATCAGCCCCAGCATTTT. Translating gives CASSLVSADLANNQPQHF. V usage is TRBV7-8 and J usage is TRBJ1-5; D is uncertain. Looked up from germline, CDR1 is SGHVS and CDR2 is FQNEAQ. The CDR3 loop spans 18 amino acids. The germline V and J ends were trimmed by 3 bases and 3 bases, with 21 bases remaining between them.